Described below is a single TCR beta chain sequence and its context. This entry comes from a study of shared clonotypes between healthy human individuals. Study in general: Three plates each covered CD4 naive and memory; CD8 naive two, CD8 memory one.

The trim removed 1 base at V and 2 bases at J, leaving 5 bases unmatched. CDR3 size: 16 residues. The germline V gene has CDR1 ENHRY and CDR2 SYGVKD. Libraries were prepared by immunoSEQ multiplex PCR; TCRdb keeps only in-frame clonotypes and omits some of them. The repertoire holds 2 million to 2.5 million clones, with more than 80% as singletons. Material for sequencing was naive CD4+ T cells from PBMCs. Noted subset: CD45RA+ positively selected. The source is a man between 18 and 35 years old in good health. Some clones in this sample may be carry-over from other donors' samples. The genes are TRBV10-3 and TRBJ1-2, with 9 bases identical to TRBD1. CDR3 in DNA: TGTGCCATCAGTGAGTTAAGGGACAGGGAAAACTATGGCTACACCTTC. It translates to CAISELRDRENYGYTF.